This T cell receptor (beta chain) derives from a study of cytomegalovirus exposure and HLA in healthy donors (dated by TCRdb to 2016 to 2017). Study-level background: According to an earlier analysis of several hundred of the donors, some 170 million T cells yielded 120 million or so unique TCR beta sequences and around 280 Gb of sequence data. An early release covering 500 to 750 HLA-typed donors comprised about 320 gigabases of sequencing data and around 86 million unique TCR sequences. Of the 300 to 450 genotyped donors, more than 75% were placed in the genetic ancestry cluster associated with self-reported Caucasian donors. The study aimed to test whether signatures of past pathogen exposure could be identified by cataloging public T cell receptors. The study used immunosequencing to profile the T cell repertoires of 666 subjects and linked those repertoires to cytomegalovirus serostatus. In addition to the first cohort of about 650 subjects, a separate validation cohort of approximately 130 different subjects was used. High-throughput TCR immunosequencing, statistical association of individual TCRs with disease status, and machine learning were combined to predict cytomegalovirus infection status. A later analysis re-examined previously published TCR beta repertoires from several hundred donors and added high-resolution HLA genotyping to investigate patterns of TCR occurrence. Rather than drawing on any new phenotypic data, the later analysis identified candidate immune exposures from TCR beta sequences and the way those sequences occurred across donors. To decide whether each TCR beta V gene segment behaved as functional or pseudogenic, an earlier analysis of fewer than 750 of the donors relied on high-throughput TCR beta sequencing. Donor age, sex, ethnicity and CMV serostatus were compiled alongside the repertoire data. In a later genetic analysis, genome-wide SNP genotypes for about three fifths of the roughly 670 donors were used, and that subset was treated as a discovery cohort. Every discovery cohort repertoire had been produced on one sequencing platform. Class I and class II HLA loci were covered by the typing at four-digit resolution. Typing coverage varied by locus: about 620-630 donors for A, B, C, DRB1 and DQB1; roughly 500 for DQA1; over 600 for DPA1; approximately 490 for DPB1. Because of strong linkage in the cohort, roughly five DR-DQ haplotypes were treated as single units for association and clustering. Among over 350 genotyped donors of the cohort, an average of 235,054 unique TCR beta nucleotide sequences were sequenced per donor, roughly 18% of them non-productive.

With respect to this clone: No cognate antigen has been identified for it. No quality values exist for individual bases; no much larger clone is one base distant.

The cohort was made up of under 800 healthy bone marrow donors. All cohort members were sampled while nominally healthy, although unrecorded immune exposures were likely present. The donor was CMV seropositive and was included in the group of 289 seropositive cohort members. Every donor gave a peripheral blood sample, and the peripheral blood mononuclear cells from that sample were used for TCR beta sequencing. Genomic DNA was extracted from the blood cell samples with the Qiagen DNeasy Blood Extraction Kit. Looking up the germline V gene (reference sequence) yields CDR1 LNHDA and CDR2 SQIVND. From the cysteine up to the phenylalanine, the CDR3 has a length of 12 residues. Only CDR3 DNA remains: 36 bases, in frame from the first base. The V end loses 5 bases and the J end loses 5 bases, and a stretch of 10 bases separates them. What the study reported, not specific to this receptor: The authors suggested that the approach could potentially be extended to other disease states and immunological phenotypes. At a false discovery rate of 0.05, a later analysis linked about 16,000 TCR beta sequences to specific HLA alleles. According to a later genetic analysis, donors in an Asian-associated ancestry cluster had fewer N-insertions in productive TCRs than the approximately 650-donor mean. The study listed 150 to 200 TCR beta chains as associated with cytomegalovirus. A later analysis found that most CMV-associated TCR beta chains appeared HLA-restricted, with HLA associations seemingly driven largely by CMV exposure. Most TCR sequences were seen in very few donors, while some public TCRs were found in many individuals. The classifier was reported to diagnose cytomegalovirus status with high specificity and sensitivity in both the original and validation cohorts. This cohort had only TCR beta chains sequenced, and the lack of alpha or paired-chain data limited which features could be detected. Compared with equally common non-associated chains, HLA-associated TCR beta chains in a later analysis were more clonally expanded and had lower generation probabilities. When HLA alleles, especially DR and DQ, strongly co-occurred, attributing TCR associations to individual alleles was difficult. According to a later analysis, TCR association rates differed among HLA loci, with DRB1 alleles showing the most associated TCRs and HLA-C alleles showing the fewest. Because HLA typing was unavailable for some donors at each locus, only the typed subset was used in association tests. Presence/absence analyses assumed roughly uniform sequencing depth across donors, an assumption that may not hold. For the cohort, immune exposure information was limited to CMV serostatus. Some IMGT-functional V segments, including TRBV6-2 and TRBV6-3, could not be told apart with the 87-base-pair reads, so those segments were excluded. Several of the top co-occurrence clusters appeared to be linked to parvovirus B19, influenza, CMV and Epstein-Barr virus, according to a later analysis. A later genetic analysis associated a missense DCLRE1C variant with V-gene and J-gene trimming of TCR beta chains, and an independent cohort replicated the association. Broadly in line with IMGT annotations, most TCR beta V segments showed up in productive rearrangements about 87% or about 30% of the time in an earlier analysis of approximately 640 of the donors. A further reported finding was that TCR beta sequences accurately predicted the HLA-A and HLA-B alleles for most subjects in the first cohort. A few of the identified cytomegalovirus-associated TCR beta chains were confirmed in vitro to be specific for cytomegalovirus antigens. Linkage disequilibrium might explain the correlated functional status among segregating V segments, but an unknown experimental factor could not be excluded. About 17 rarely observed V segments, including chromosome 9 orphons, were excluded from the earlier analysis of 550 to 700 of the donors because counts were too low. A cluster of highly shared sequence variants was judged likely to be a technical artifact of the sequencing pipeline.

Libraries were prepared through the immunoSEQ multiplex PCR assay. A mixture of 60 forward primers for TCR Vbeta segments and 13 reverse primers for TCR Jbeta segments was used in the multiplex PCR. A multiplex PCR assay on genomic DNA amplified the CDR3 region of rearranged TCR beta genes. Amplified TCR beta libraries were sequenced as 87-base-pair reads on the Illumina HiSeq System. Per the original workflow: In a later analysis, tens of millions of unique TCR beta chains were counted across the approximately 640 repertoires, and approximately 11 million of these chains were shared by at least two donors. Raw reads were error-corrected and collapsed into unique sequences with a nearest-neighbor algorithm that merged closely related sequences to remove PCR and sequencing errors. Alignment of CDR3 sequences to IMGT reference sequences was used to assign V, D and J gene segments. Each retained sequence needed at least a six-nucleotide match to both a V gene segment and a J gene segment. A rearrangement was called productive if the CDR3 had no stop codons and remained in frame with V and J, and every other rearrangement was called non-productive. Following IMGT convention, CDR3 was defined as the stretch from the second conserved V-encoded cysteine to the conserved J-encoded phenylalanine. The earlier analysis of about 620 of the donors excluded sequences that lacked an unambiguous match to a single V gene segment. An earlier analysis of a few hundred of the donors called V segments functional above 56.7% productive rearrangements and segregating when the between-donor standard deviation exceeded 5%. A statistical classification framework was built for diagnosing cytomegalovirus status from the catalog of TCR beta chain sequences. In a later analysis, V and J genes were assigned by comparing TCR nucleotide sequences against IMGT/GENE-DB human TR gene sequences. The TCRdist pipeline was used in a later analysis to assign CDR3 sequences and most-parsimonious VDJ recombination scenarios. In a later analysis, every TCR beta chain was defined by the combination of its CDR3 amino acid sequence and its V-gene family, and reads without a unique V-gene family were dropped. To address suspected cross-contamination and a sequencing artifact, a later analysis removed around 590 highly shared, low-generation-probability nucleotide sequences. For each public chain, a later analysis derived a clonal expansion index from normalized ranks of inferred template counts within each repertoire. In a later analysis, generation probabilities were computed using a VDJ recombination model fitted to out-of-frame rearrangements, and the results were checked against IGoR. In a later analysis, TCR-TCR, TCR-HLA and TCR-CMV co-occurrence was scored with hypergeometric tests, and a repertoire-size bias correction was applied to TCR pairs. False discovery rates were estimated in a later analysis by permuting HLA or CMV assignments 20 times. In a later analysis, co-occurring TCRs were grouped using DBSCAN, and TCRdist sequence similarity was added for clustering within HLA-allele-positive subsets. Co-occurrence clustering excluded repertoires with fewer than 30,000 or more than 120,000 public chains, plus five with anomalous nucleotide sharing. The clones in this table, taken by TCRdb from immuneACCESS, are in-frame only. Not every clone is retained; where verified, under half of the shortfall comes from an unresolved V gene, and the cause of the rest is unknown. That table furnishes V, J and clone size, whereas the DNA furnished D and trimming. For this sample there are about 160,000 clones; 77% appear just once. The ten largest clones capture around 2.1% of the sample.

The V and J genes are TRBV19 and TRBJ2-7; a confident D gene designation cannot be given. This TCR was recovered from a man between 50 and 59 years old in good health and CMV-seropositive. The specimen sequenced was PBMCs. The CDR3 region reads CASSSVLHEQYF. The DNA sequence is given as TGTGCCAGTAGTTCGGTACTCCACGAGCAGTACTTC.